The TCR beta chain described here comes from a study of CD4 T cells in relation to SARS-CoV-2 and coronaviruses. Overall study: TCR beta CDR3s were sequenced after approximately ten-day antigen culture of PBMCs.

Generated by immunoSEQ multiplex PCR, the TCRdb table keeps only in-frame clones and is missing some. This table holds 25,000 to 30,000 clones, more than 65% found once. V lost 2 bases, J lost 1 base, and 14 bases lay in between. CDR3 length: 16 residues. Germline V gene sequence: CDR1 ENHRY, CDR2 SYGVKD. Concerning this clone itself: Its antigen is still unknown.

Unexposed donor CD4+ T cells date from about 2011-2018, before the COVID-19 pandemic. After around nine days of culture, CD4+ T cells were isolated. Testing used SARS-CoV-2 S/N and four cold-coronavirus spikes on unexposed-donor CD4+ T cells, cells permitting. The source material was CD4+ T cells from PBMCs, cultured in vitro. This TCR was recovered from a human donor in good health. This chain links TRBV10-3 with TRBJ2-5; possibly TRBD1 for D (5 bases). DNA for the CDR3: TGTGCCATCAGTGAGGCCGGACACCCAAGCCAAGAGACCCAGTACTTC. Amino acids: CAISEAGHPSQETQYF.